A selection of T cell receptor beta chains follows, all from one sample in a study of cytomegalovirus exposure and HLA in healthy donors. Assay: immunoSEQ multiplex PCR; the TCRdb copy retains only in-frame clones and omits some. Among approximately 150,000 clones listed, approximately 72% were seen once. Input material: PBMCs. These receptors were taken from a human donor in good health. The CDR3 runs from the conserved cysteine through the conserved F or W. Each record gives: D gene, V gene, clone size, J gene, CDR3 DNA, CDR3 protein. The D gene is left open where the match is weak. Size tells how often a clone was seen (once, few, many) or the class of an expanded clone, and some rows leave it out.

NA	TRBV19	few	TRBJ2-2	TGTGCCAGTAGTATACAGGGGACGACCGGGGAGCTGTTTTTT	CASSIQGTTGELFF
NA	TRBV29-1	once	TRBJ2-1	TGCAGCGTTGAAGGAGTCAACAGGAGGGTCAACAATGAGCAGTTCTTC	CSVEGVNRRVNNEQFF
NA	TRBV4-2	once	TRBJ2-5	TGTGCCAGCAGTATTTCCAGGGGACGGGAGACCCAGTACTTC	CASSISRGRETQYF
TRBD2	TRBV27	NA	TRBJ2-1	TGTGCCAGCAGTTTAGGGGGGGTGCGGGGCAATGAGCAGTTCTTC	CASSLGGVRGNEQFF
TRBD2	TRBV6-5	NA	TRBJ2-1	TGTGCCAGCAGTTATCTAGCGGGGGGACTAAACAATGAGCAGTTCTTC	CASSYLAGGLNNEQFF
NA	TRBV30	NA	TRBJ1-1	TGTGCCTTCGAGTGGAACACTGAAGCTTTCTTT	CAFEWNTEAFF
NA	TRBV5-6	NA	TRBJ2-4	TGTGCCAGCAGCTTGGCCAGGACCGGACTAGCCAAAAACATTCAGTACTTC	CASSLARTGLAKNIQYF
NA	TRBV5-1	NA	TRBJ2-3	TGCGCCAGCAGCCCTGCGGGCAGGCGGAGCACAGATACGCAGTATTTT	CASSPAGRRSTDTQYF
TRBD1	TRBV6-5	NA	TRBJ2-7	TGTGCCAGCAAAAGGGACAGGGGCCCTATTGGCGAGCAGTACTTC	CASKRDRGPIGEQYF
TRBD1	TRBV19	NA	TRBJ2-1	TGTGCCAGTAGTACCCCTCGGGGACAGGGCTACAATGAGCAGTTCTTC	CASSTPRGQGYNEQFF
NA	TRBV29-1	NA	TRBJ2-1	TGCAGCGTTGATTCTACACCAGGATTTGACAATGAGCAGTTCTTC	CSVDSTPGFDNEQFF
NA	TRBV6-6	NA	TRBJ1-3	TGTGCCAGCAGTCCCGCGGGATTATACTCTGGAAACACCATATATTTT	CASSPAGLYSGNTIYF
TRBD2	TRBV29-1	NA	TRBJ2-3	TGCAGCTCCTCCGGGTGGGGGGGAGGAGATACGCAGTATTTT	CSSSGWGGGDTQYF
NA	TRBV7-3	few	TRBJ1-2	TGTGCCAGCAGCTCACAGGGTCCAACCTCGCCCTATGGCTACACCTTC	CASSSQGPTSPYGYTF
TRBD2	TRBV7-3	NA	TRBJ2-1	TGTGCCAGCAGCGCGACACTAGCGGGAGCGGCTGAGCAGTTCTTC	CASSATLAGAAEQFF
NA	TRBV27	once	TRBJ2-5	TGTGCCAGCAGTCTATTACAAGCGGAGACCCAGTACTTC	CASSLLQAETQYF
TRBD1	TRBV4-1	few	TRBJ1-6	TGCGCCAGCAGCCAAGAGGGGACAGCTCTCAATTCACCCCTCCACTTT	CASSQEGTALNSPLHF
NA	TRBV19	NA	TRBJ2-7	TGTGCCAGTAGTAATCGGGACATTTCCTACGAGCAGTACTTC	CASSNRDISYEQYF
TRBD1	TRBV6-5	NA	TRBJ1-3	TGTGCCAGCAGACGGACAGGGGTGGATGGAAACACCATATATTTT	CASRRTGVDGNTIYF
NA	TRBV7-8	few	TRBJ2-7	TGTGCCAGCAGCCGCGAGGGTCAAATGCCCTACGAGCAGTACTTC	CASSREGQMPYEQYF